Each of the 30 T cell receptor beta chains below was sequenced from the same sample in a study of control samples from healthy donors and cancer patients. The method was immunoSEQ multiplex PCR; TCRdb's version includes in-frame clones alone and lacks a portion of them. The table includes 150,000 to 200,000 clones, approximately 90% detected once. The sample taken for sequencing was blood. The receptors derive from a man aged 25-45 years in good health.

The chain uses TRBV18 and TRBJ1-1; no clear D. With 5 bases removed from V and 2 bases from J, the gap between germline ends came to 9 bases. This CDR3 region has 13 residues. Germline lookup yields CDR1 KGHSH and CDR2 LQKENI. The CDR3 reads CASSGSLNTEAFF. The CDR3 DNA reads TGTGCCAGCTCAGGCAGTCTAAACACTGAAGCTTTCTTT.

This sequence joins TRBV12-5 and TRBJ2-3, with D hard to call. Germline V gene sequence: CDR1 LGHNT, CDR2 FRNRAP. V gave up 9 bases and J gave up 3 bases, with 16 bases separating them. This CDR3 has 14 residues. CDR3 in amino acids: CASPHEIMTDTQYF. The CDR3 nucleotides read TGTGCTAGCCCCCACGAGATTATGACAGATACGCAGTATTTT.

The V call is TRBV4-3, the J call TRBJ1-1; no definite D call. The V gene's germline CDR1 is LGHNA and CDR2 YSLEER. The CDR3 has 13 residues. Trimming pared 4 bases from V and 1 base from J, leaving 7 bases between. The CDR3 protein is CASSPVPNTEAFF. CDR3 DNA: TGCGCCAGCAGCCCGGTTCCGAACACTGAAGCTTTCTTT.

The chain carries TRBV3-1 (or the pseudogene TRBV3-2) and TRBJ1-5; D gene ambiguous. In germline, CDR1 is LGHDT, CDR2 YNNKEL (reference sequence). V was trimmed by 2 bases and J by 4 bases, leaving 9 bases between them. This CDR3 comprises 14 residues. As DNA, the CDR3 is TGTGCCAGCAGCCAACTCCCAGGAAATCAGCCCCAGCATTTT. Its translation is CASSQLPGNQPQHF.

The chain combines TRBV7-6 with TRBJ2-1, with D possibly TRBD2 on 6 matching bases. The V gene lost 2 bases and the J gene lost 7 bases, with 24 bases spanning the gap. The CDR3 has 18 amino acids. Per the germline V gene, CDR1 is SGHVS and CDR2 is FNYEAQ. CDR3 in DNA: TGTGCCAGCAGCTTATATCCCCTCCCCGCGGGTCGGGGGAATGAGCAGTTCTTC. Encoded protein: CASSLYPLPAGRGNEQFF.

This clone was recorded only once. One end of the junction is discordant with germline, which a read error may explain. The chain carries TRBV3-1 (or the pseudogene TRBV3-2) and TRBJ1-2, with unresolved D. This CDR3 region has 13 residues. Looked up from germline, CDR1 is LGHDT and CDR2 is YNNKEL (reference sequence). This chain's CDR3 is CASSQDSSAYALF. The CDR3 bases are TGTGCCAGCAGCCAAGATTCTTCGGCGTACGCGCTATTC.

This clone was seen only once. The chain uses TRBV29-1 and TRBJ1-1; TRBD1 might be the D (6 bases). From germline, CDR1 is SQVTM and CDR2 ANQGSEA. V lost 7 bases, J lost 7 bases, and 10 bases lay in between. The CDR3 extends over 10 amino acids. In DNA form, the CDR3 reads TGCAGCGCCGAGGGGGATGAAGCTTTCTTT. It specifies CSAEGDEAFF.

The chain couples TRBV30 to TRBJ1-5; D gene unclear. This CDR3 spans 13 amino acids. Germline V gene lookup returns CDR1 GTSNPN and CDR2 SVGIG (reference sequence). V was trimmed by 1 base and J by 4 bases, leaving 8 bases between them. The CDR3 DNA reads TGTGCCTGGAGTGGGCAGAATAATCAGCCCCAGCATTTT. It codes for CAWSGQNNQPQHF. Full variable domain (remainder filled in from reference TRBV30 and TRBJ1-5): SQTIHQWPATLVQPVGSPLSLECTVEGTSNPNLYWYRQAAGRGLQLLFYSVGIGQISSEVPQNLSASRPQDRQFILSSKKLLLSDSGFYLCAWSGQNNQPQHFGDGTRLSIL.

The chain couples TRBV19 to TRBJ1-2; D perhaps matches TRBD1 (5 bases). Germline assignment: CDR1 LNHDA and CDR2 SQIVND (reference sequence). The ends were cut back, 2 bases at V and 0 bases at J, with 10 bases in the middle. This CDR3 comprises 15 residues. The CDR3 nucleotides are TGTGCCAGTAGTATATTGGGGGAACCTAACTATGGCTACACCTTC. Translating gives CASSILGEPNYGYTF.

The chain is built from TRBV4-3 and TRBJ1-1; D uncertain. The germline V gene encodes CDR1 LGHNA and CDR2 YSLEER. The CDR3 runs to 14 residues. The germline V and J ends were trimmed by 0 bases and 2 bases, with 7 bases remaining between them. The DNA of the CDR3 is TGCGCCAGCAGCCAAGATTACTACAACACTGAAGCTTTCTTT. This encodes CASSQDYYNTEAFF.

This rearrangement joins TRBV20-1 to TRBJ1-2; D is possibly TRBD1 (5 bases). Germline CDR1 is DFQATT and CDR2 is SNEGSKA (reference sequence). V lost 3 bases and J 8 bases, leaving 10 bases between the germline ends. The CDR3 is 11 residues long. CDR3 residues: CSARQGGGYTF. The CDR3 DNA reads TGCAGTGCTAGGCAGGGTGGAGGCTACACCTTC.

CDR3: CASSLDAGANVLTF. The CDR3 coding sequence is TGTGCCAGCAGCTTGGACGCTGGGGCCAACGTCCTGACTTTC. V and J are TRBV5-4 and TRBJ2-6; D gene unclear. The ends were cut back, 0 bases at V and 2 bases at J, with 3 bases in the middle. CDR3 length: 14 residues. Per germline, CDR1 SGHNT and CDR2 YYREEE (reference sequence).

This clone was seen a few times. This sequence joins TRBV6-6 and TRBJ2-3; no reliable D call. With 7 bases removed from V and 1 base from J, the gap between germline ends came to 18 bases. This CDR3 is built from 16 residues. Germline V gene sequence: CDR1 MNHNY, CDR2 SVGAGI (reference sequence). In DNA, the CDR3 is TGTGCCAGCACCTATACCTCGATTGGAGGCACAGATACGCAGTATTTT. Translation gives CASTYTSIGGTDTQYF.

This clone was counted between two and nine times. The chain combines TRBV14 with TRBJ1-6; D is possibly TRBD1 (6 bases). V was shortened by 10 bases and J by 5 bases, with 18 bases between the two germline ends. This CDR3 has 15 amino acids. Germline CDR1 SGHDN, CDR2 FVKESK. CDR3: CATSPGGLNNSPLHF. In nucleotides, the CDR3 is TGTGCCACCTCACCCGGGGGCCTAAATAATTCACCCCTCCACTTT.

The chain recombines TRBV5-1 with TRBJ2-3; weak D call: TRBD2 (6 bases). V lost 2 bases and J 4 bases, leaving 17 bases between the germline ends. The CDR3 has 16 amino acids. CDR1 is SGHRS and CDR2 is YFSETQ in the germline V gene. Here the CDR3 DNA reads TGCGCCAGCAGCTTAGGGCTAACCCCTAGCGCAGATACGCAGTATTTT. Translation gives CASSLGLTPSADTQYF.

The V gene is TRBV27, the J gene TRBJ1-6; D is possibly TRBD1 (5 bases). The CDR3 totals 14 residues. V lost 6 bases and J lost 7, with 13 bases in between. Per germline, CDR1 MNHEY and CDR2 SMNVEV (reference sequence). The CDR3 nucleotides are TGTGCCAGCAGCCCCGGACGGGGGAATTCACCCCTCCACTTT. This translates into CASSPGRGNSPLHF.

The chain is built from TRBV5-1 and TRBJ1-5; D is ambiguous. The germline V gene has CDR1 SGHRS and CDR2 YFSETQ. The CDR3 sequence is 15 residues long. Trimming removed 0 bases from V and 3 bases from J, with 10 bases in between. The CDR3 reads CASSLAAGLNQPQHF. The CDR3 DNA reads as TGCGCCAGCAGCTTGGCGGCGGGCCTCAATCAGCCCCAGCATTTT.

The V gene is TRBV5-4, the J gene TRBJ1-2; 8 bases agree with TRBD1. The CDR3 extends over 16 amino acids. J gave up 5 bases and V 4 bases, and 13 bases lay outside the gene matches. CDR1 is SGHNT, CDR2 YYREEE, per germline (reference sequence). The DNA for the CDR3 is TGTGCCAGCAGCACCGCAGGGGGCGTAGCTTCATATGGCTACACCTTC. It encodes CASSTAGGVASYGYTF.

The J gene is TRBJ2-7, the V gene TRBV25-1; D gene uncertain. Per germline, CDR1 MGHDK and CDR2 SYGVNS. Deletions cut 6 bases from V and 0 bases from J, with 12 bases between. This CDR3 is 14 amino acids long. The CDR3 region is CASRELTSSYEQYF. The CDR3 DNA follows: TGTGCCAGCAGGGAACTCACCAGCTCCTACGAGCAGTACTTC.

The CDR3 DNA reads TGTGCCAGCAGCTTACACCCAGGCGGCGAGCAGTACTTC. Translation gives CASSLHPGGEQYF. V and J are TRBV7-3 and TRBJ2-7; no clear D. The germline V gene has CDR1 SGHTA and CDR2 FQGTGA. Trimming removed 2 bases at V and 6 bases at J, with 11 bases between. The length of the CDR3 is 13 residues.

The gene calls are TRBV3-1 (or the pseudogene TRBV3-2) and TRBJ1-1, with D possibly TRBD1 on 5 matching bases. The ends were cut back, 3 bases at V and 1 base at J, with 9 bases in the middle. The CDR3 totals 14 residues. Germline V CDR1 and CDR2: LGHDT, YNNKEL (reference sequence). In DNA form, the CDR3 reads TGTGCCAGCAGCCATGTTCAGGGGAACACTGAAGCTTTCTTT. Translated: CASSHVQGNTEAFF.

The chain links TRBV6-5 to TRBJ1-1, with 11 bases that match TRBD1. CDR3 length equals 13 residues. The germline gives CDR1 MNHEY, CDR2 SVGAGI. The ends lost 6 bases at V and 7 bases at J; junction bases unmatched: 4. CDR3 protein: CASRRTGGGEAFF. The CDR3 DNA follows: TGTGCCAGCAGGCGGACAGGGGGCGGTGAAGCTTTCTTT.

The CDR3 is CASSQEIRREGNTEAFF. The CDR3 DNA reads as TGTGCCAGCAGCCAAGAAATTCGTAGGGAGGGAAACACTGAAGCTTTCTTT. This chain uses TRBV3-1 (or the pseudogene TRBV3-2) with TRBJ1-1; no definite D call. Germline CDR1 and CDR2: LGHDT and YNNKEL (reference sequence). The CDR3 loop spans 17 amino acids. Trimming removed 0 bases at V and 2 bases at J, with 16 bases between.

The chain has TRBV9 and TRBJ2-5, with D possibly being TRBD1 or TRBD2 (5 bases each). Germline V gene data show CDR1 as SGDLS and CDR2 as YYNGEE. V was cut by 2 bases and J by 5 bases, with 10 bases left in between. There are 13 residues in the CDR3. The CDR3 sequence: CASSVPGRETQYF. CDR3 nucleotide sequence: TGTGCCAGCAGCGTTCCGGGGCGGGAGACCCAGTACTTC. The variable domain in full, completed from reference TRBV9 and TRBJ2-5, reads DSGVTQTPKHLITATGQRVTLRCSPRSGDLSVYWYQQSLDQGLQFLIQYYNGEERAKGNILERFSAQQFPDLHSELNLSSLELGDSALYFCASSVPGRETQYFGPGTRLLVL.

This rearrangement joins TRBV12-3 or TRBV12-4 to TRBJ2-3; no reliable D call. V lost 1 base and J lost 4, with 6 bases in between. The CDR3 runs 13 residues. DNA for the CDR3: TGTGCCAGCAGTTTAGGGGTCCCAGATACGCAGTATTTT. Protein: CASSLGVPDTQYF.

The count of this clone is one. V and J are TRBV9 and TRBJ2-3; a possible D gene is TRBD1 (6 bases). The germline gives CDR1 SGDLS, CDR2 YYNGEE. The CDR3 totals 15 residues. The V and J ends lost 0 bases and 6 bases respectively, with 14 bases between them. The CDR3 DNA reads TGTGCCAGCAGCGTAGATGTGGGTAGGGGGGATACGCAGTATTTT. This translates into CASSVDVGRGDTQYF.

V is TRBV3-1 (or the pseudogene TRBV3-2) and J is TRBJ2-5, with D uncertain. Germline loops: CDR1 LGHDT, CDR2 YNNKEL (reference sequence). V was cut by 1 base and J by 2 bases, with 5 bases left in between. The CDR3 is made up of 13 amino acids. The CDR3 DNA reads as TGTGCCAGCAGCCAAGGCGGACAAGAGACCCAGTACTTC. Encoded protein: CASSQGGQETQYF.

About this clone itself: Its ends do not fully match the called genes, so a read error is possible. The chain employs TRBV2 and TRBJ2-2; TRBD2 matches 8 bases. This CDR3 is built from 13 residues. Germline CDR1 SNHLY, CDR2 FYNNEI. The CDR3 loop is CASSEAERELPDF. DNA of the CDR3: TGTGCCAGCAGTGAAGCCGAGCGGGAGCTTCCGGACTTT. The whole variable domain, filled in from reference TRBV2 and TRBJ2-2, reads EPEVTQTPSHQVTQMGQEVILRCVPISNHLYFYWYRQILGQKVEFLVSFYNNEISEKSEIFDDQFSVERPDGSNFTLKIRSTKLEDSAMYFCASSEAERELPDFGEGSRLTVL.

The V and J genes are TRBV15 and TRBJ2-1; 9 bases line up with TRBD2. The V gene's germline CDR1 is LNHNV and CDR2 YYDKDF (reference sequence). V lost 0 bases and J lost 5; bases outside the gene matches: 2. This CDR3 has 15 amino acids. CDR3 residues: CATSRELAGDNEQFF. The DNA of the CDR3 is TGTGCCACCAGCAGAGAACTAGCGGGTGACAATGAGCAGTTCTTC. Drawing the rest from reference TRBV15 and TRBJ2-1, the complete variable domain is DAMVIQNPRYQVTQFGKPVTLSCSQTLNHNVMYWYQQKSSQAPKLLFHYYDKDFNNEADTPDNFQSRRPNTSFCFLDIRSPGLGDTAMYLCATSRELAGDNEQFFGPGTRLTVL.

This chain uses TRBV4-3 with TRBJ1-1; TRBD1 matches 8 bases. Germline values: CDR1 LGHNA, CDR2 YSLEER. The length of the CDR3 is 13 residues. Losses at the gene ends were 3 bases for V and 5 bases for J; bases not matched to a gene: 2. For the CDR3, the DNA is TGCGCCAGCAGCCAGACAGGGGAGACTGAAGCTTTCTTT. Its translation is CASSQTGETEAFF.